This T cell receptor beta chain was recovered during a study of cytomegalovirus exposure and HLA in healthy donors. Study-wide background: A prior analysis found about 120 million unique TCR beta sequences from approximately 190 million T cells. Overall study results and limits: Among the CMV-associated chains, a few were confirmed in vitro as specific for CMV antigens. The listing of 150 to 200 TCR beta chains classed them as cytomegalovirus-associated.

Points on this clone: Its matching antigen is unknown.

The PCR was carried out with 60 Vbeta primers and 13 Jbeta primers. Data came from immunoSEQ multiplex PCR; TCRdb stores just in-frame clones and leaves some out. This table has some 170,000 clones, 70% to 90% appearing once. The clonotype was recovered from a woman between 18 and 29 years old in good health and CMV-seronegative. Sequenced material: PBMCs.

The CDR3: CASSVGLAGGYEQYF. DNA of the CDR3: TGTGCCAGCAGCGTAGGACTAGCGGGAGGCTACGAGCAGTACTTC. This rearrangement joins TRBV9 to TRBJ2-7; 13 bases are shared with TRBD2. Germline V gene sequence: CDR1 SGDLS, CDR2 YYNGEE. There are 15 residues in the CDR3. Germline trimming cut 0 bases from V and 3 bases from J; bases unmatched to any gene: 0.